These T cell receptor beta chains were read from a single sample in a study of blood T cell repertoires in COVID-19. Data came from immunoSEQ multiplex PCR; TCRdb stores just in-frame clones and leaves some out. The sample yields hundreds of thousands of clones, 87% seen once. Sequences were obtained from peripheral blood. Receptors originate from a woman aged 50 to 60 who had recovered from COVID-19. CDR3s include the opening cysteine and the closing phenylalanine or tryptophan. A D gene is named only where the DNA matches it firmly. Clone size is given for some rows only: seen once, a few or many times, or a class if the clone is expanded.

cdr3_aa: CTSRGSDPQETQYF
cdr3_nt: TGCACCAGCAGGGGTAGCGACCCCCAAGAGACCCAGTACTTC
j_call: TRBJ2-5
clone_size: NA
v_call: TRBV1
d_call: NA

cdr3_aa: CASSVVSVTEAFF
cdr3_nt: TGTGCCAGCAGTGTGGTGTCGGTCACTGAAGCTTTCTTT
j_call: TRBJ1-1
clone_size: NA
v_call: TRBV2
d_call: NA

cdr3_aa: CASSRERGSYEQYF
cdr3_nt: TGTGCCAGCAGCCGGGAAAGGGGGTCCTACGAGCAGTACTTC
j_call: TRBJ2-7
clone_size: NA
v_call: TRBV19
d_call: NA

cdr3_aa: CASSWGLAGGPRVYEQYF
cdr3_nt: TGTGCCAGCAGCTGGGGACTAGCGGGAGGGCCAAGGGTCTACGAGCAGTACTTC
j_call: TRBJ2-7
clone_size: NA
v_call: TRBV7-9
d_call: TRBD2

cdr3_aa: CASSFLAGTYNEQFF
cdr3_nt: TGTGCCAGCAGCTTTCTAGCGGGGACATACAATGAGCAGTTCTTC
j_call: TRBJ2-1
clone_size: NA
v_call: TRBV7-8
d_call: TRBD2

cdr3_aa: CASRWWTGVGAEEVEAFF
cdr3_nt: TGTGCCAGCAGGTGGTGGACAGGGGTCGGGGCCGAGGAGGTTGAAGCTTTCTTT
j_call: TRBJ1-1
clone_size: NA
v_call: TRBV28
d_call: TRBD1

cdr3_aa: CASSFQGAGANVLTF
cdr3_nt: TGTGCCAGCAGTTTCCAGGGGGCTGGGGCCAACGTCCTGACTTTC
j_call: TRBJ2-6
clone_size: NA
v_call: TRBV28
d_call: TRBD1

cdr3_aa: CSVYSGYTYNEQFF
cdr3_nt: TGCAGCGTCTATAGCGGGTATACCTACAATGAGCAGTTCTTC
j_call: TRBJ2-1
clone_size: once
v_call: TRBV29-1
d_call: TRBD2

cdr3_aa: CASSQDAGSGYTF
cdr3_nt: TGTGCCAGCAGCCAAGATGCGGGGTCCGGCTACACCTTC
j_call: TRBJ1-2
clone_size: NA
v_call: TRBV3-1/TRBV3-2
d_call: NA

cdr3_aa: CASSPSLGGFGEKLFF
cdr3_nt: TGTGCCAGCAGCCCATCCCTCGGGGGATTCGGTGAAAAACTGTTTTTT
j_call: TRBJ1-4
clone_size: NA
v_call: TRBV7-8
d_call: NA

cdr3_aa: CSVVKGVTEAFF
cdr3_nt: TGCAGCGTTGTAAAGGGGGTAACTGAAGCTTTCTTT
j_call: TRBJ1-1
clone_size: few
v_call: TRBV29-1
d_call: NA

cdr3_aa: CAISEARDRQPQHF
cdr3_nt: TGTGCCATCAGTGAGGCGAGGGATAGGCAGCCCCAGCATTTT
j_call: TRBJ1-5
clone_size: NA
v_call: TRBV10-3
d_call: NA

cdr3_aa: CASSLGTSEGEQYF
cdr3_nt: TGTGCCAGCAGCTTGGGGACTAGCGAGGGAGAGCAGTACTTC
j_call: TRBJ2-7
clone_size: NA
v_call: TRBV11-3
d_call: TRBD2

cdr3_aa: CASSEVGGNQPQHF
cdr3_nt: TGTGCCAGCAGTGAAGTAGGGGGCAATCAGCCCCAGCATTTT
j_call: TRBJ1-5
clone_size: NA
v_call: TRBV2
d_call: NA

cdr3_aa: CASSPGTGTTHEQYF
cdr3_nt: TGTGCCAGCTCACCAGGGACAGGGACTACCCACGAGCAGTACTTC
j_call: TRBJ2-7
clone_size: few
v_call: TRBV18
d_call: TRBD1

cdr3_aa: CATSDPGDTQYF
cdr3_nt: TGTGCCACCAGTGATCCGGGGGATACGCAGTATTTT
j_call: TRBJ2-3
clone_size: NA
v_call: TRBV24-1
d_call: NA

cdr3_aa: CASSPSSTRQGSGELFF
cdr3_nt: TGTGCCAGCAGCCCCAGCTCAACGCGACAGGGATCCGGGGAGCTGTTTTTT
j_call: TRBJ2-2
clone_size: few
v_call: TRBV3-1/TRBV3-2
d_call: TRBD1

cdr3_aa: CAISWRSSYNEQFF
cdr3_nt: TGTGCCATCAGTTGGAGGAGCTCCTACAATGAGCAGTTCTTC
j_call: TRBJ2-1
clone_size: few
v_call: TRBV10-3
d_call: NA

cdr3_aa: CASFQGGNTEAFF
cdr3_nt: TGTGCCAGCTTTCAGGGGGGTAACACTGAAGCTTTCTTT
j_call: TRBJ1-1
clone_size: NA
v_call: TRBV18
d_call: TRBD1